Sequencing of this T cell receptor (beta chain) was carried out in a study of cytomegalovirus exposure and HLA in healthy donors. Vbeta (60) and Jbeta (13) primers were used in the PCR. The repertoire was sequenced with immunoSEQ multiplex PCR; TCRdb's copy has only in-frame clones and lacks some. The table has more than 90,000 clones, 76% seen once; the top ten hold roughly 2%. This clone appeared a few times. Its antigen is currently unknown. Study observations and caveats: Later analysis showed TCR association rates varying by HLA locus, highest for DRB1 and lowest for HLA-C. Likely technical artifact: a cluster of highly shared sequence variants.

The sample consisted of PBMCs. This TCR was recovered from a man aged 40-55 years in good health and CMV-seronegative.

In DNA form, the CDR3 reads TGTGCCAGCAGCTTGAGGGGGGGCGGCTATGGCTACACCTTC. Translated, it gives CASSLRGGGYGYTF. V is TRBV5-6 and J is TRBJ1-2; perhaps TRBD1 as D (6 bases). Trimming took 1 base from V and 4 from J, leaving 11 bases between them. The CDR3 spans 14 residues. From germline, CDR1 is SGHDT and CDR2 YYEEEE.